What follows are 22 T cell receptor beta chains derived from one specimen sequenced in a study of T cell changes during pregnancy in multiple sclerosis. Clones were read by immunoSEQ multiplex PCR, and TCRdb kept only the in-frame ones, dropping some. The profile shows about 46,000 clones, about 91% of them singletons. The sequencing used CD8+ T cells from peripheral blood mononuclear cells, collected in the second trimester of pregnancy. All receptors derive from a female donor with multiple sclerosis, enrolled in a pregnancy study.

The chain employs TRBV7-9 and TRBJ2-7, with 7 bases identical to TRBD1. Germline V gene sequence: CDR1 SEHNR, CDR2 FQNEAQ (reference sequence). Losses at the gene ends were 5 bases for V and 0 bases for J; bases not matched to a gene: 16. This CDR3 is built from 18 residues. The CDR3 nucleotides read TGTGCCAGCAGCGCCCGGGACAGTCTCGTCCGGAGCTCCTACGAGCAGTACTTC. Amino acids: CASSARDSLVRSSYEQYF. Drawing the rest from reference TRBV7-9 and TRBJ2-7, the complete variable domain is DTGVSQNPRHKITKRGQNVTFRCDPISEHNRLYWYRQTLGQGPEFLTYFQNEAQLEKSRLLSDRFSAERPKGSFSTLEIQRTEQGDSAMYLCASSARDSLVRSSYEQYFGPGTRLTVT.

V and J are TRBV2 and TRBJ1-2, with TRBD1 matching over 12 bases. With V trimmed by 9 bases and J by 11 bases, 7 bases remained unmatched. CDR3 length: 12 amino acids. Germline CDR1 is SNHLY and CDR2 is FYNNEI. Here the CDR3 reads CARRGDRGLYTF. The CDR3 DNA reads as TGTGCCAGACGAGGGGACAGGGGGCTGTACACCTTC.

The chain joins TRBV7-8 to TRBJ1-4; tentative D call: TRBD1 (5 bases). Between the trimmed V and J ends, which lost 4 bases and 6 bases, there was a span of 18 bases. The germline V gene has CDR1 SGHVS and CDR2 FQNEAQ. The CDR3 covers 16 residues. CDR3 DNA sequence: TGTGCCAGCAGCTCAGGGCCGAGCGATGGGGATGAAAAACTGTTTTTT. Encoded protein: CASSSGPSDGDEKLFF.

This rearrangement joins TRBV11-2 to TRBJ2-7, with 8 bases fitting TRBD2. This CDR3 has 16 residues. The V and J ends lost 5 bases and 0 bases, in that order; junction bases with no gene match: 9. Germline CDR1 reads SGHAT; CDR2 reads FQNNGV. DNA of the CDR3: TGTGCCAGCAGCGGAACCGGGGGGGCCCTCTCCTACGAGCAGTACTTC. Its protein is CASSGTGGALSYEQYF.

CDR3 bases: TGTGCCAGCAGCCAAGTACCGGGACAGGGGCGATACTATGGCTACACCTTC. Protein sequence: CASSQVPGQGRYYGYTF. The chain joins TRBV14 to TRBJ1-2, with TRBD1 matching over 10 bases. V shed 1 base and J 3 bases; nucleotides not matched to a gene: 8. From germline, CDR1 is SGHDN and CDR2 FVKESK. The CDR3 length is 17 residues.

The CDR3 coding sequence is TGCGCCAGCAGCCAGGGGACAGGGGGCTTTGGTGAGCAGTTCTTC. Translation: CASSQGTGGFGEQFF. The chain couples TRBV4-3 to TRBJ2-1, with 12 nucleotides matching TRBD1. J lost 9 bases, V lost 3 bases, and 6 bases had no gene match. The CDR3 is 15 residues long. Germline V gene data show CDR1 as LGHNA and CDR2 as YSLEER.

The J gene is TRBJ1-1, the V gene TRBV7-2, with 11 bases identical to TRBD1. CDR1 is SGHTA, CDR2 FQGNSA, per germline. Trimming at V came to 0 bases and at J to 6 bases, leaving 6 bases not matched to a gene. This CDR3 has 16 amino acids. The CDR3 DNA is TGTGCCAGCAGCTTAGCCTTCTCGGGACAGGGGGCTGAAGCTTTCTTT. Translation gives CASSLAFSGQGAEAFF.

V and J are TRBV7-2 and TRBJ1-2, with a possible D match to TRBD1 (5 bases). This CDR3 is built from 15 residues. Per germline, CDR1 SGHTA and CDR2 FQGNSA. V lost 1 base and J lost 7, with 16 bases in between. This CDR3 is CASSLVSGSLGGYTF. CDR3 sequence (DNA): TGTGCCAGCAGCTTAGTGTCAGGGTCTTTGGGTGGCTACACCTTC.

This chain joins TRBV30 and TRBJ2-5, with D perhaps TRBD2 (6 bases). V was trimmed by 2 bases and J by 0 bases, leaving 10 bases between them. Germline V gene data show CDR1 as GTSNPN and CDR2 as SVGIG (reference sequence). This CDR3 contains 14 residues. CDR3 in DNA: TGTGCCTGGAGTCCGTCGGGGGACCAAGAGACCCAGTACTTC. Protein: CAWSPSGDQETQYF.

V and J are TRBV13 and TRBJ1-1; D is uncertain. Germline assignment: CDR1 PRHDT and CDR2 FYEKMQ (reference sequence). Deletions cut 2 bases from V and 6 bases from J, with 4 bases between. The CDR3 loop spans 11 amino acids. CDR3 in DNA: TGTGCCAGCAGCTTACTCTCTGAAGCTTTCTTT. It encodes CASSLLSEAFF.

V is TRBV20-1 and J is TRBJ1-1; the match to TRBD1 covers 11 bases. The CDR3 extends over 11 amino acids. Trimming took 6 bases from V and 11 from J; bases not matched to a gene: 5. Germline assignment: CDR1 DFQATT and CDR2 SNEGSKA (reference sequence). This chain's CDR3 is CSARTGGDAFF. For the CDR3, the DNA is TGCAGTGCAAGGACAGGGGGCGATGCTTTCTTT.

The CDR3 sequence is CASSQDPGASYEQYF. The CDR3 region has the DNA TGCGCCAGCAGCCAAGATCCAGGGGCCTCCTACGAGCAGTACTTC. The gene calls are TRBV4-3 and TRBJ2-7, with D perhaps TRBD1 (6 bases). The CDR3 totals 15 residues. CDR1 is LGHNA, CDR2 YSLEER, per germline. V lost 0 bases and J 0 bases, leaving 9 bases between the germline ends.

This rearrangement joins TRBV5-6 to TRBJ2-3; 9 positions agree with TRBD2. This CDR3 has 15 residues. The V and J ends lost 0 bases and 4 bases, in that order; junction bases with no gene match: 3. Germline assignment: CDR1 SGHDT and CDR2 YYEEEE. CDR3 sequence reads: CASSLERGASDTQYF. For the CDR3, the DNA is TGTGCCAGCAGCTTGGAGCGGGGGGCCTCAGATACGCAGTATTTT. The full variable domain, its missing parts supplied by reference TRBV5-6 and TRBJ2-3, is DAGVTQSPTHLIKTRGQQVTLRCSPKSGHDTVSWYQQALGQGPQFIFQYYEEEERQRGNFPDRFSGHQFPNYSSELNVNALLLGDSALYLCASSLERGASDTQYFGPGTRLTVL.

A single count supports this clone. The CDR3, as DNA: TGTGCCAGCAGCTCTACAGGGATGGATGGCTACACCTTC. It encodes CASSSTGMDGYTF. The chain combines TRBV28 with TRBJ1-2, with D tentatively TRBD1 (6 bases). Germline V gene sequence: CDR1 MDHEN, CDR2 SYDVKM. The CDR3 runs 13 residues. Trimming left V 6 bases short and J 6 bases short, with 14 bases between.

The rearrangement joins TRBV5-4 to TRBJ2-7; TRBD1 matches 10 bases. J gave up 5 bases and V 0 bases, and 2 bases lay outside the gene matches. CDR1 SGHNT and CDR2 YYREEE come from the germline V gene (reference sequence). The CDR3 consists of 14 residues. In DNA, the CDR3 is TGTGCCAGCAGCTTGGATGGACAGGGGGACGAGCAGTACTTC. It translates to CASSLDGQGDEQYF.

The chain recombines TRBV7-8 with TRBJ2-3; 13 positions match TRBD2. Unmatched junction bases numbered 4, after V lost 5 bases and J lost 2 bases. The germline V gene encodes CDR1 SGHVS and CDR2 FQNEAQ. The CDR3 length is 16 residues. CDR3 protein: CASSVTSGGITDTQYF. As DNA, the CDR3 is TGTGCCAGCAGCGTGACTAGCGGGGGGATCACAGATACGCAGTATTTT.

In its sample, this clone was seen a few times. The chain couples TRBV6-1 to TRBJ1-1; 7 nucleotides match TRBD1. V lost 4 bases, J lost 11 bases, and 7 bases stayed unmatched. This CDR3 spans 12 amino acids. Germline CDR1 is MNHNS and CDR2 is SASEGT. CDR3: CASSATGAEAFF. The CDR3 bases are TGTGCCAGCAGTGCCACAGGGGCCGAGGCTTTCTTT.

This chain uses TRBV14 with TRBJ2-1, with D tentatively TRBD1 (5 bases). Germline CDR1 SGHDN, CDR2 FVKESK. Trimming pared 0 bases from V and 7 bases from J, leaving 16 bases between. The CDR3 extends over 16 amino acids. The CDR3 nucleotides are TGTGCCAGCAGCCAAGATAAAGAGGAAAGGGGTAATGAGCAGTTCTTC. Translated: CASSQDKEERGNEQFF. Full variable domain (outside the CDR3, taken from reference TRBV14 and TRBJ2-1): EAGVTQFPSHSVIEKGQTVTLRCDPISGHDNLYWYRRVMGKEIKFLLHFVKESKQDESGMPNNRFLAERTGGTYSTLKVQPAELEDSGVYFCASSQDKEERGNEQFFGPGTRLTVL.

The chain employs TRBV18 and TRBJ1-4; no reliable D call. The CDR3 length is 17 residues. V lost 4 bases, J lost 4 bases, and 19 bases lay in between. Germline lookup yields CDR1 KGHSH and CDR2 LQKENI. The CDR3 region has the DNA TGTGCCAGCTCACTCGACGAGACTGGGTACAATAATGAAAAACTGTTTTTT. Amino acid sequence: CASSLDETGYNNEKLFF.

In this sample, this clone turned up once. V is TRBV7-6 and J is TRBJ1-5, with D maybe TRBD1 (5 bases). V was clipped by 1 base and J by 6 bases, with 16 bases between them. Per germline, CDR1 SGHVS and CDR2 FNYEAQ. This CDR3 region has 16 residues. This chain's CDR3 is CASSLEVRGGTQPQHF. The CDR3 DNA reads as TGTGCCAGCAGCTTAGAGGTTCGGGGGGGTACTCAGCCCCAGCATTTT. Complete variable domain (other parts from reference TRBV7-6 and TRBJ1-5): GAGVSQSPRYKVTKRGQDVALRCDPISGHVSLYWYRQALGQGPEFLTYFNYEAQQDKSGLPNDRFSAERPEGSISTLTIQRTEQRDSAMYRCASSLEVRGGTQPQHFGDGTRLSIL.

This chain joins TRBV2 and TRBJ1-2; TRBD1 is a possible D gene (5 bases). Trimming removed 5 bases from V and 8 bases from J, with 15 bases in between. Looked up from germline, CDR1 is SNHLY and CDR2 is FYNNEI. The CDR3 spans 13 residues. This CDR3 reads CASSSRDFEGYTF. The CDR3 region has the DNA TGTGCCAGCAGTTCGAGGGACTTCGAGGGCTACACCTTC.

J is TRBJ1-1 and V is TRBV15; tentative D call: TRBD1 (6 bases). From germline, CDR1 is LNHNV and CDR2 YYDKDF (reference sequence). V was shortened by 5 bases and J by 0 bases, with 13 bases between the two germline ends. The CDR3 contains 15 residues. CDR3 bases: TGTGCCACCAGCGCCCGCGACAGGTTGAACACTGAAGCTTTCTTT. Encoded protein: CATSARDRLNTEAFF.